This TCR beta chain stems from a study of response to subunit inactivated influenza vaccine. Study results and limitations: That few new T cells are recruited by each seasonal influenza vaccination was the authors' suggestion.

MiXCR was run by TCRdb on the RT-PCR reads, yielding one entry per CDR3 protein. The sample contains hundreds of thousands of distinct CDR3 sequences, roughly 14% of which appear only once. Germline lookup yields CDR1 LNHDA and CDR2 SQIVND (reference sequence). With 11 bases clipped from V and 3 bases from J, the junction kept 10 bases outside the gene matches. The length of the CDR3 is 14 residues. With regard to this clonotype: Its antigen is not identified.

The receptor was derived from a man aged 45-60 years who received an inactivated influenza vaccine. Sequencing was performed on PBMCs from blood, taken about 13 days after vaccination. This chain joins TRBV19 and TRBJ2-1, with 7 positions matching TRBD2. CDR3 sequence reads: CASKRGGSYNEQFF. The CDR3 bases are TGTGCCTCCAAAAGGGGCGGGAGCTACAATGAGCAGTTCTTC.